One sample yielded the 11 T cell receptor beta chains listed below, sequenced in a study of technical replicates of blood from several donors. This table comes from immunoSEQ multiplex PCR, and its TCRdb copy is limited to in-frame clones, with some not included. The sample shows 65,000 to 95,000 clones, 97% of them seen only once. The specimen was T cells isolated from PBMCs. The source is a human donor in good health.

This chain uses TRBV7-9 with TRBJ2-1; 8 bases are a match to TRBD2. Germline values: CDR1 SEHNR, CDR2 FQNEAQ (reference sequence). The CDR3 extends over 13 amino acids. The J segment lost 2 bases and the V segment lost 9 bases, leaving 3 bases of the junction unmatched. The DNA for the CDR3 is TGTGCCAGAGAGGGACTAGCCTACAATGAGCAGTTCTTC. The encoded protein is CAREGLAYNEQFF.

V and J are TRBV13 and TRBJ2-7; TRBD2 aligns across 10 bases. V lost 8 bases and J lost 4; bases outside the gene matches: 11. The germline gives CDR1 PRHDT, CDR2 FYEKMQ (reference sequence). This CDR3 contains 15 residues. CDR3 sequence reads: CASSPRASGSYEQYF. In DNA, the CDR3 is TGTGCCAGCTCGCCTCGGGCTAGCGGGAGTTACGAGCAGTACTTC.

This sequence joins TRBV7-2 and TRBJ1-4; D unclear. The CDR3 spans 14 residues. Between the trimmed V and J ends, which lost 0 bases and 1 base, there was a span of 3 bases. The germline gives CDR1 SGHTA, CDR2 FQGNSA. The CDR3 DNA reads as TGTGCCAGCAGCTTAGCCGTAACTAATGAAAAACTGTTTTTT. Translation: CASSLAVTNEKLFF.

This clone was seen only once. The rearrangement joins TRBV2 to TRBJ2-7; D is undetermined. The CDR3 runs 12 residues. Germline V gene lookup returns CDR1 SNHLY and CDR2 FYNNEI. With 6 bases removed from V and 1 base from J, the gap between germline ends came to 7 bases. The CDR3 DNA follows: TGTGCCAGCAGCGTAGTATCCTACGAGCAGTACTTC. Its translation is CASSVVSYEQYF. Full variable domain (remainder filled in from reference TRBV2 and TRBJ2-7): EPEVTQTPSHQVTQMGQEVILRCVPISNHLYFYWYRQILGQKVEFLVSFYNNEISEKSEIFDDQFSVERPDGSNFTLKIRSTKLEDSAMYFCASSVVSYEQYFGPGTRLTVT.

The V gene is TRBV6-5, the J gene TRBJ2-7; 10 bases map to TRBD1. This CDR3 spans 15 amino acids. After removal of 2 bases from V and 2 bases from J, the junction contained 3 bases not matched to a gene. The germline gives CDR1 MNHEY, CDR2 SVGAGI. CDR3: CASSYLGTGAYEQYF. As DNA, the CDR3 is TGTGCCAGCAGTTACCTAGGGACAGGGGCCTACGAGCAGTACTTC.

The CDR3 region is CASSPDSDYEQYF. CDR3 DNA: TGTGCCAGCAGCCCTGACTCTGACTACGAGCAGTACTTC. The chain is built from TRBV6-1 and TRBJ2-7; D is uncertain. This CDR3 spans 13 amino acids. V lost 6 bases and J 3 bases, leaving 12 bases between the germline ends. CDR1 MNHNS and CDR2 SASEGT come from the germline V gene.

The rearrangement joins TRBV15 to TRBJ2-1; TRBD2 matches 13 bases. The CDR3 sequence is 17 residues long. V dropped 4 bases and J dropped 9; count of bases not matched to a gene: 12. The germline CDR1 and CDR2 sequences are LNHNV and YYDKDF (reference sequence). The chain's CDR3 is CATSTQVGTSGVREQFF. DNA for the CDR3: TGTGCCACCAGCACGCAGGTCGGGACTAGCGGGGTACGTGAGCAGTTCTTC.

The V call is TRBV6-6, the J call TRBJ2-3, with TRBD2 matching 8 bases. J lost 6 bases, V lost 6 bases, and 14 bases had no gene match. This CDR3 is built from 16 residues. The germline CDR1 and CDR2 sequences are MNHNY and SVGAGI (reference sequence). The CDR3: CASSLPREVRLDTQYF. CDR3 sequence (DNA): TGTGCCAGCAGCCTTCCGCGGGAGGTTCGTTTGGATACGCAGTATTTT.

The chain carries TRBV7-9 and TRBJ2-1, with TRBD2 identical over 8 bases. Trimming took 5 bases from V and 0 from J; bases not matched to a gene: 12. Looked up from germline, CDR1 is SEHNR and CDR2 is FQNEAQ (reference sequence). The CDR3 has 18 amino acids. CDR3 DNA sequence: TGTGCCAGCAGCCCAATAAGAAATAGCGGGAACTCCTACAATGAGCAGTTCTTC. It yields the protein CASSPIRNSGNSYNEQFF.

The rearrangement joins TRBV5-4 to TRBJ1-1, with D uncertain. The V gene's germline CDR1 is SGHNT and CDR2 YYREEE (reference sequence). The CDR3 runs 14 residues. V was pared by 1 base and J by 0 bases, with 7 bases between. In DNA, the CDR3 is TGTGCCAGCAGCTTGTGGGCCATGAACACTGAAGCTTTCTTT. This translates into CASSLWAMNTEAFF.

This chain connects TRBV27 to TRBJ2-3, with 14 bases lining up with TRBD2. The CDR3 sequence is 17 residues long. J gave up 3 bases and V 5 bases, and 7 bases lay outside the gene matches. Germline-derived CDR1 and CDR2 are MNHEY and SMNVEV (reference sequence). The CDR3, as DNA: TGTGCCAGCAGTCCCCCCGGGACTAGCGGGAGTACAGATACGCAGTATTTT. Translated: CASSPPGTSGSTDTQYF.